This T cell receptor beta chain was sequenced in a study of OX40 agonist ivuxolimab in advanced cancers. Study-level background: At 0.01 to 10 mg/kg, ivuxolimab was administered intravenously to patients every 2 weeks. Study-wide results and caveats: At 0.1 to 3.0 mg/kg, CD4+ and CD8+ blood T cells expanded clonally by week 6.

Method: immunoSEQ multiplex PCR; TCRdb's copy keeps in-frame clones and lacks some. The sample has tens of thousands of clones; approximately 90% are singletons. Individuals having autoimmune disease history or systemic immunosuppression were not enrolled. Trimming pared 4 bases from V and 3 bases from J, leaving 11 bases between. This CDR3 region has 14 residues. The germline gives CDR1 SGHNT, CDR2 YYREEE (reference sequence). With regard to this clone: The antigen remains unidentified.

This TCR was sampled from an adult with an advanced solid tumor such as melanoma, head and neck, liver or kidney cancer. Sample: CD4+ or CD8+ T cells sorted from blood, taken in a trial of the OX40 agonist ivuxolimab. This rearrangement joins TRBV5-4 to TRBJ1-5, with D possibly matching TRBD1 (6 bases). The chain's CDR3 is CASSNAGDNQPQHF. The CDR3 coding sequence is TGTGCCAGCAGCAACGCAGGGGACAATCAGCCCCAGCATTTT.